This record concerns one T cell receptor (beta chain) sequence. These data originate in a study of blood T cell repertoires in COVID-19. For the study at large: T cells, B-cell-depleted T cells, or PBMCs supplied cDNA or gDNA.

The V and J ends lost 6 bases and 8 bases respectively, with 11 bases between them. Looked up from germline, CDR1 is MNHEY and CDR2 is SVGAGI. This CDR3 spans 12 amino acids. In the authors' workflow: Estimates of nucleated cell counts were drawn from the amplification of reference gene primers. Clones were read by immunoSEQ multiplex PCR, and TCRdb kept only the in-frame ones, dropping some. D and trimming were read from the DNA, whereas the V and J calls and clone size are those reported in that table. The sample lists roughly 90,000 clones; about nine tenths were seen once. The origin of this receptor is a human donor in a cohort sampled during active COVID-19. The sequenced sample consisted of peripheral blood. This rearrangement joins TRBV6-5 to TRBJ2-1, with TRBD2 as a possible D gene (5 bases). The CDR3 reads CASRASKDEQFF. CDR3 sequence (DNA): TGTGCCAGCAGGGCTAGCAAGGATGAGCAGTTCTTC.